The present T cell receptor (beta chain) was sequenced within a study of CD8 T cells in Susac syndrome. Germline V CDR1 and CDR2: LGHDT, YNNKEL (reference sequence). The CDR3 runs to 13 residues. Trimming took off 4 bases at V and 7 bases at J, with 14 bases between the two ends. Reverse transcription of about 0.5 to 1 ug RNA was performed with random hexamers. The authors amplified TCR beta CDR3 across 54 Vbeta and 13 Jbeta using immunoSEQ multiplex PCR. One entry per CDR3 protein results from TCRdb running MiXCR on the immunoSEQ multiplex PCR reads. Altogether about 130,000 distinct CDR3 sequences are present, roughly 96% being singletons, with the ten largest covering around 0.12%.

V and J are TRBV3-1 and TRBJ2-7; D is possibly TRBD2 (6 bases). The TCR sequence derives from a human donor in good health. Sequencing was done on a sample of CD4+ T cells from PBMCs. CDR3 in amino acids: CASSPTTRIEQYF. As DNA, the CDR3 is TGTGCCAGCAGCCCAACGACTAGAATTGAGCAGTACTTC.